Following are 25 T cell receptor beta chains from one sample sequenced in a study of brain metastases from non-small cell lung cancer. Measured with immunoSEQ multiplex PCR; TCRdb has only the in-frame clones, and not every one. The profile shows about 16,000 clones, about four fifths of them singletons. Sequenced material: primary lung tumor tissue. The receptors come from a donor over 35 with non-small cell lung cancer.

The chain employs TRBV24-1 and TRBJ1-2; a possible D gene is TRBD1 (6 bases). The CDR3 runs to 15 residues. V gave up 2 bases and J gave up 0 bases, with 9 bases separating them. The germline CDR1 and CDR2 sequences are KGHDR and SFDVKD. In DNA form, the CDR3 reads TGTGCCACCAGTGATTCCTGGGACACTAACTATGGCTACACCTTC. Translated: CATSDSWDTNYGYTF.

The chain uses TRBV24-1 and TRBJ2-5; 7 bases align to TRBD2. The junction had 2 bases not matched to a gene; V was cut back by 0 bases and J by 2 bases. Germline CDR1 is KGHDR and CDR2 is SFDVKD. The CDR3 has 15 amino acids. The CDR3 protein is CATSDLLADQETQYF. For the CDR3, the DNA is TGTGCCACCAGTGATTTGCTAGCGGATCAAGAGACCCAGTACTTC.

This rearrangement joins TRBV5-8 to TRBJ1-6; tentatively, D is TRBD1 (5 bases). From germline, CDR1 is SGHTS and CDR2 YDEGEE. Trimming pared 0 bases from V and 7 bases from J, leaving 11 bases between. This CDR3 has 15 residues. Here the CDR3 reads CASSLGDGWNSPLHF. Written as DNA, the CDR3 is TGTGCCAGCAGCTTGGGGGACGGTTGGAATTCACCCCTCCACTTT. The complete variable domain, with remaining parts taken from reference TRBV5-8 and TRBJ1-6, reads EAGVTQSPTHLIKTRGQQATLRCSPISGHTSVYWYQQALGLGLQFLLWYDEGEERNRGNFPPRFSGRQFPNYSSELNVNALELEDSALYLCASSLGDGWNSPLHFGNGTRLTVT.

The V gene is TRBV30, the J gene TRBJ1-6; maybe TRBD1 (6 bases). The V end was cut by 2 bases, the J end by 9 bases, with 11 bases between. The CDR3 loop spans 13 amino acids. Germline V gene lookup returns CDR1 GTSNPN and CDR2 SVGIG (reference sequence). The CDR3 DNA reads TGTGCCTGGAGTTTATCAGGGGTTTCACCCCTCCACTTT. Its protein is CAWSLSGVSPLHF. The entire variable domain, with the rest obtained from reference TRBV30 and TRBJ1-6, is as follows: SQTIHQWPATLVQPVGSPLSLECTVEGTSNPNLYWYRQAAGRGLQLLFYSVGIGQISSEVPQNLSASRPQDRQFILSSKKLLLSDSGFYLCAWSLSGVSPLHFGNGTRLTVT.

The genes are TRBV15 and TRBJ1-5, with a weak D call TRBD1 (6 bases). The CDR3 totals 16 residues. CDR1 LNHNV and CDR2 YYDKDF come from the germline V gene (reference sequence). The V end was cut by 1 base, the J end by 6 bases, with 16 bases between. Here the CDR3 reads CATSRGGAGTIQPQHF. The CDR3 DNA is TGTGCCACCAGCAGAGGGGGGGCAGGGACGATTCAGCCCCAGCATTTT.

The rearrangement uses TRBV10-3 and TRBJ1-1; no clear D gene. V lost 10 bases and J lost 1, with 13 bases in between. The germline V gene encodes CDR1 ENHRY and CDR2 SYGVKD. The CDR3 spans 13 residues. Here the CDR3 reads CATGGVANTEAFF. The CDR3 DNA sequence: TGTGCCACTGGAGGCGTGGCGAACACTGAAGCTTTCTTT.

The chain's CDR3 is CASKNRRGRDTGELFF. The CDR3, as DNA: TGTGCCAGCAAGAATAGAAGGGGGCGAGACACCGGGGAGCTGTTTTTT. The J gene is TRBJ2-2, the V gene TRBV21-1; TRBD1, as called in the table, went unchecked against the DNA. TRBV21-1 is a listed pseudogene. The CDR3 length is 16 residues.

This clone has a handful of counts. The gene calls are TRBV19 and TRBJ1-6; a weak D match, TRBD1 (5 bases). The V end was cut by 5 bases, the J end by 9 bases, with 17 bases between. The length of the CDR3 is 15 residues. CDR1 is LNHDA, CDR2 SQIVND, per germline (reference sequence). The CDR3 is CASSPSEGDSSPLHF. For the CDR3, the DNA is TGTGCCAGTAGTCCCTCGGAAGGGGATTCTTCACCCCTCCACTTT.

This chain links TRBV2 with TRBJ2-7; 7 bases align to TRBD1. Germline trimming cut 5 bases from V and 3 bases from J; bases unmatched to any gene: 7. Germline assignment: CDR1 SNHLY and CDR2 FYNNEI. There are 14 residues in the CDR3. The CDR3 region is CASSLQGSNYEQYF. The CDR3 DNA follows: TGTGCCAGCAGTCTACAGGGGTCCAACTACGAGCAGTACTTC.

The CDR3 region has the DNA TGTGCCAGCAGCTTGACGAAAGGAAGGGAACTGTTTTTT. It translates to CASSLTKGRELFF. The chain has TRBV5-6 and TRBJ1-4; no firm D call. The CDR3 is 13 amino acids. CDR1 is SGHDT and CDR2 is YYEEEE in the germline V gene. Trimming took off 1 base at V and 12 bases at J, with 13 bases between the two ends. Based on the CDR3 plus reference TRBV5-6 and TRBJ1-4, the full variable domain is DAGVTQSPTHLIKTRGQQVTLRCSPKSGHDTVSWYQQALGQGPQFIFQYYEEEERQRGNFPDRFSGHQFPNYSSELNVNALLLGDSALYLCASSLTKGRELFFGSGTQLSVL.

The rearrangement links TRBV6-2 or TRBV6-3 to TRBJ2-1; D is perhaps TRBD2 (5 bases). The CDR3 runs 15 residues. Germline V gene lookup returns CDR1 MNHEY and CDR2 SVGEGT. Trimming shortened V by 5 bases and J by 4 bases, and 15 bases separated the two germline ends. CDR3 amino acids: CASSEDLRKYNEQFF. In nucleotides, the CDR3 is TGTGCCAGCAGTGAGGACTTACGGAAATACAATGAGCAGTTCTTC.

The rearrangement uses TRBV7-9 and TRBJ2-1; 7 bases map to TRBD1. The CDR3 loop spans 14 amino acids. The J segment lost 5 bases and the V segment lost 3 bases, leaving 4 bases of the junction unmatched. Germline lookup yields CDR1 SEHNR and CDR2 FQNEAQ (reference sequence). CDR3 bases: TGTGCCAGCAGCTTGGGACAGTCTAACAATGAGCAGTTCTTC. Its protein is CASSLGQSNNEQFF.

The J gene is TRBJ1-1, the V gene TRBV20-1; D ambiguous. Germline CDR1 reads DFQATT; CDR2 reads SNEGSKA (reference sequence). There are 11 residues in the CDR3. Trimming pared 6 bases from V and 5 bases from J, leaving 10 bases between. The CDR3 nucleotides read TGCAGTGCCACCGAAAGGACTGAAGCTTTCTTT. Its protein is CSATERTEAFF.

This CDR3 reads CASSAGTANTEAFF. CDR3 sequence (DNA): TGTGCCAGCAGCGCAGGGACAGCGAACACTGAAGCTTTCTTT. The V and J genes are TRBV9 and TRBJ1-1; 7 bases fit TRBD1. Germline V gene data show CDR1 as SGDLS and CDR2 as YYNGEE. This CDR3 region has 14 residues. Trimming took 3 bases from V and 1 from J; bases not matched to a gene: 3.

This clone ranks as large. The rearrangement uses TRBV2 and TRBJ1-5; D is perhaps TRBD1 (5 bases). The V end lost 4 bases, the J end lost 4 bases, and 14 bases lay between the germline ends. The CDR3 has 15 amino acids. Germline lookup yields CDR1 SNHLY and CDR2 FYNNEI. The CDR3 coding sequence is TGTGCCAGCAGTGGGCTTGGGACGTTAAATCAGCCCCAGCATTTT. Translation gives CASSGLGTLNQPQHF.

This clone was seen only a few times. This CDR3 is also generated by other DNA sequences in the sample. The chain links TRBV24-1 to TRBJ2-5; a possible D gene is TRBD1 (8 bases). This CDR3 has 16 amino acids. Germline CDR1 is KGHDR and CDR2 is SFDVKD. Trimming took off 4 bases at V and 4 bases at J, with 18 bases between the two ends. This chain's CDR3 is CATSDSTGGVRETQYF. The CDR3 DNA reads as TGTGCCACCAGTGACTCTACAGGGGGGGTTCGAGAGACCCAGTACTTC.

The DNA for the CDR3 is TGCGCCAGCAGAGGACAGGGTAGTGGCTACACCTTC. As protein: CASRGQGSGYTF. V gene TRBV5-1 combines with J gene TRBJ1-2, with 8 bases identical to TRBD1. Germline V gene lookup returns CDR1 SGHRS and CDR2 YFSETQ. This CDR3 region has 12 residues. After removal of 5 bases from V and 7 bases from J, the junction contained 4 bases not matched to a gene.

This clone has only one observation. V is TRBV24-1 and J is TRBJ2-5; 8 bases map to TRBD1. CDR3 length equals 16 residues. V lost 7 bases, J lost 1 base, and 10 bases stayed unmatched. Germline lookup yields CDR1 KGHDR and CDR2 SFDVKD. CDR3 protein: CATSRSGGLVQETQYF. The DNA of the CDR3 is TGTGCCACCAGCAGATCAGGGGGCCTAGTCCAAGAGACCCAGTACTTC.

The genes are TRBV29-1 and TRBJ1-4, with D possibly matching TRBD1 (6 bases). CDR1 SQVTM and CDR2 ANQGSEA come from the germline V gene. With 4 bases removed from V and 0 bases from J, the gap between germline ends came to 9 bases. CDR3 length equals 14 residues. CDR3 coding DNA: TGCAGCGTTGGGGACACTGCAACTAATGAAAAACTGTTTTTT. Translation: CSVGDTATNEKLFF.

As regards this clone: The same CDR3 also results from other DNA sequences found in this sample. V usage is TRBV19 and J usage is TRBJ1-1, with no clear D. The CDR3 length is 14 residues. From germline, CDR1 is LNHDA and CDR2 SQIVND (reference sequence). Trimming removed 0 bases at V and 0 bases at J, with 5 bases between. As DNA, the CDR3 is TGTGCCAGTAGTATAGATCGGCTGAACACTGAAGCTTTCTTT. It translates to CASSIDRLNTEAFF.

The J gene is TRBJ1-3, the V gene TRBV7-2, with D perhaps TRBD1 (5 bases). The CDR3 runs to 15 residues. The germline CDR1 and CDR2 sequences are SGHTA and FQGNSA. Trimming took 1 base from V and 7 from J, leaving 14 bases between them. The CDR3 sequence is CASSLGGRPGNTIYF. Here the CDR3 DNA reads TGTGCCAGCAGCTTAGGGGGACGCCCCGGGAACACCATATATTTT.

The rearrangement joins TRBV2 to TRBJ1-1; D possibly corresponds to TRBD1 (5 bases). The CDR3 length is 13 residues. Deletions cut 1 base from V and 9 bases from J, with 12 bases between. CDR1 SNHLY and CDR2 FYNNEI come from the germline V gene. Here the CDR3 DNA reads TGTGCCAGCAGTGAAGGGACACAATCCAAAGCTTTCTTT. Its protein is CASSEGTQSKAFF.

The chain links TRBV6-4 to TRBJ2-2; D remains unclear. V was clipped by 5 bases and J by 4 bases, with 11 bases between them. Germline lookup yields CDR1 MRHNA and CDR2 SNTAGT. The CDR3 sequence is 14 residues long. CDR3 loop: CASSPTPITGELFF. The CDR3 bases are TGTGCCAGCAGTCCCACCCCCATCACCGGGGAGCTGTTTTTT.

This clone has a single count. The V gene is TRBV3-1 (or the pseudogene TRBV3-2), the J gene TRBJ1-5; 8 bases align to TRBD1. The CDR3 sequence is 16 residues long. The V and J ends lost 4 bases and 6 bases, in that order; junction bases with no gene match: 11. Looked up from germline, CDR1 is LGHDT and CDR2 is YNNKEL (reference sequence). The CDR3 region has the DNA TGTGCCAGCAGCCGTGGGTTAACAGGGGGGCTTCAGCCCCAGCATTTT. Protein sequence: CASSRGLTGGLQPQHF.

The V and J genes are TRBV4-3 and TRBJ2-3; D gene uncertain. Germline lookup yields CDR1 LGHNA and CDR2 YSLEER. V dropped 1 base and J dropped 7 bases, with 3 bases sitting between them. This CDR3 has 11 residues. The CDR3 region has the DNA TGCGCCAGCAGCCAAGGTTATACGCAGTATTTT. Protein product: CASSQGYTQYF.